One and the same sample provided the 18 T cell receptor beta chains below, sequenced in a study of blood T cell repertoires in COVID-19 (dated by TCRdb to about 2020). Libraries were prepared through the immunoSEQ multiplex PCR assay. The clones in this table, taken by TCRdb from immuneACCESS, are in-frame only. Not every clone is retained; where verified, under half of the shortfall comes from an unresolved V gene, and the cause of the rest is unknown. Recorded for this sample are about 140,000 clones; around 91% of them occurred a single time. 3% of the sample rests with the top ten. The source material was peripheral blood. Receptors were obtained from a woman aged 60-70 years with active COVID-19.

As DNA, the CDR3 is TGTGCCAGCAGCGCCCAGGGATGGGAAAACATTCAGTACTTC. Amino acids: CASSAQGWENIQYF. The V gene is TRBV9, the J gene TRBJ2-4, with D tentatively TRBD1 (5 bases). Germline V gene sequence: CDR1 SGDLS, CDR2 YYNGEE. This CDR3 is 14 amino acids long. Trimming pared 3 bases from V and 5 bases from J, leaving 12 bases between.

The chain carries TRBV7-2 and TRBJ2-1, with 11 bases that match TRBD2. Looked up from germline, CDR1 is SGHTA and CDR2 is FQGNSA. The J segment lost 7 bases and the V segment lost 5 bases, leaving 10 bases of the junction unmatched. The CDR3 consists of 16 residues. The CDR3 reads CASSARGLAGGNEQFF. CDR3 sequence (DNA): TGTGCCAGCAGCGCCCGGGGGCTAGCGGGAGGAAATGAGCAGTTCTTC.

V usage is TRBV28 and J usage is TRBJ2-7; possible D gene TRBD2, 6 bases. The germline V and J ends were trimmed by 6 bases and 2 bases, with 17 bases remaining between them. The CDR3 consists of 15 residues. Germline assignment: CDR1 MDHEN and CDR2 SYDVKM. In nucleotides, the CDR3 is TGTGCCAGCAGGACCCCCGGGGGAGGACCCTACGAGCAGTACTTC. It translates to CASRTPGGGPYEQYF.

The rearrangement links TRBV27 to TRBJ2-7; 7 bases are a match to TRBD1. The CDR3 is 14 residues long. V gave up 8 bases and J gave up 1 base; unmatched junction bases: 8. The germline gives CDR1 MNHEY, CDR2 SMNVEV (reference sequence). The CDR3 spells CASGFTGASYEQYF. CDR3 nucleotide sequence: TGTGCCAGCGGATTTACAGGGGCGTCCTACGAGCAGTACTTC.

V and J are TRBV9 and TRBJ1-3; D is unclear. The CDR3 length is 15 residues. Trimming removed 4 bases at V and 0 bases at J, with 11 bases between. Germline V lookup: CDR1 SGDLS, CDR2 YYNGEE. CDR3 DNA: TGTGCCAGCAGCTACCGGGTGGGCTCTGGAAACACCATATATTTT. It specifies CASSYRVGSGNTIYF.

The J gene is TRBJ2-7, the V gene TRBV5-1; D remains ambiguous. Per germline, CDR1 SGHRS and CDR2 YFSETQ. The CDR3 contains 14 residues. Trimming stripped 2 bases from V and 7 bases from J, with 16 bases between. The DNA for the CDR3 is TGCGCCAGCAGCTTTAAGGTCGCTGAAGCGGAGCAGTACTTC. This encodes CASSFKVAEAEQYF.

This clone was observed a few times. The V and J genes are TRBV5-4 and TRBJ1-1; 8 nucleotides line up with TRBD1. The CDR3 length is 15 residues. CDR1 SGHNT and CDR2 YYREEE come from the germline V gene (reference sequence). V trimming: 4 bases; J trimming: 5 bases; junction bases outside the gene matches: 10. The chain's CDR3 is CASSERTGLGTEAFF. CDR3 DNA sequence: TGTGCCAGCAGCGAAAGGACAGGGCTCGGGACTGAAGCTTTCTTT.

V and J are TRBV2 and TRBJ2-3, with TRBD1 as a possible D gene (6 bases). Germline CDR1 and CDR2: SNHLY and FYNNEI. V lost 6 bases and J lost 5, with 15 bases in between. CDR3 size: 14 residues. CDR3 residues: CASRKEIRGDTQYF. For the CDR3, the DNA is TGTGCCAGCAGAAAAGAGATCAGGGGAGATACGCAGTATTTT.

CDR3 sequence: CASSQDRGVNEQFF. The DNA of the CDR3 is TGTGCCAGCAGCCAAGATCGGGGGGTCAATGAGCAGTTCTTC. The rearrangement links TRBV4-2 to TRBJ2-1; TRBD2 agrees at 7 bases. Germline V lookup: CDR1 LGHNA, CDR2 YNFKEQ. V lost 0 bases and J lost 6; bases outside the gene matches: 2. The CDR3 runs 14 residues.

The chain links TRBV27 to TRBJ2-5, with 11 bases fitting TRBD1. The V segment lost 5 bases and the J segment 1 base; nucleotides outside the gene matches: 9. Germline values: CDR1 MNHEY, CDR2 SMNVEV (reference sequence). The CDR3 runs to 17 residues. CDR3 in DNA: TGTGCCAGCAGTCACGGGACAGGGGGACTCCCCCAAGAGACCCAGTACTTC. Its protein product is CASSHGTGGLPQETQYF.

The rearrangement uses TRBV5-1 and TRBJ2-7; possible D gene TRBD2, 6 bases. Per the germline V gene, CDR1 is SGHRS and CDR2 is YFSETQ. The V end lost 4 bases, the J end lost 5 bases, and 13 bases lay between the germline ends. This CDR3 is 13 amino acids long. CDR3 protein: CASSVGGKNEQYF. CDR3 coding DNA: TGCGCCAGCAGCGTAGGAGGGAAAAACGAGCAGTACTTC.

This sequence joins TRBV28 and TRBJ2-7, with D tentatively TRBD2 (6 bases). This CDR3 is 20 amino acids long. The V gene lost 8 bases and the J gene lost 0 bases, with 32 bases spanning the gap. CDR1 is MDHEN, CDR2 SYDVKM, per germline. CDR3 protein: CASPVGFGSERDWYSYEQYF. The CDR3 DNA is TGTGCCAGCCCGGTAGGTTTCGGTTCGGAACGGGACTGGTACTCCTACGAGCAGTACTTC.

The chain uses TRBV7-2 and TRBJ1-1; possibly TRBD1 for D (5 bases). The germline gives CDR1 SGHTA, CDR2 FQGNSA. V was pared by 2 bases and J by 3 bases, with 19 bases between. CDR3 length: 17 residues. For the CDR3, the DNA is TGTGCCAGCAGCTTACTCCCTACTGGCGGGGGGGACACTGAAGCTTTCTTT. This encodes CASSLLPTGGGDTEAFF.

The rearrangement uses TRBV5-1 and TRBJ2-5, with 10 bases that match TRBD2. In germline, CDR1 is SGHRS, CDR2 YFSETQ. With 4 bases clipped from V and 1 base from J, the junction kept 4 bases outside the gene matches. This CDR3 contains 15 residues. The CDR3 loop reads CASSIAGGPQETQYF. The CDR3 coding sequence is TGCGCCAGCAGCATAGCGGGAGGCCCCCAAGAGACCCAGTACTTC. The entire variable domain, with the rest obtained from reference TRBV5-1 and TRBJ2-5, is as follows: KAGVTQTPRYLIKTRGQQVTLSCSPISGHRSVSWYQQTPGQGLQFLFEYFSETQRNKGNFPGRFSGRQFSNSRSEMNVSTLELGDSALYLCASSIAGGPQETQYFGPGTRLLVL.

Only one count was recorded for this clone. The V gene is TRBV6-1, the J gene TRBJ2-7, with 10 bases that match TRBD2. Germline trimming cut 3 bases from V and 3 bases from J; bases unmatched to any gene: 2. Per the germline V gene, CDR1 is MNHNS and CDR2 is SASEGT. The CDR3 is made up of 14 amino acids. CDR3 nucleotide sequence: TGTGCCAGCAGTGAGAGCGGGAGGGTCTACGAGCAGTACTTC. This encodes CASSESGRVYEQYF.

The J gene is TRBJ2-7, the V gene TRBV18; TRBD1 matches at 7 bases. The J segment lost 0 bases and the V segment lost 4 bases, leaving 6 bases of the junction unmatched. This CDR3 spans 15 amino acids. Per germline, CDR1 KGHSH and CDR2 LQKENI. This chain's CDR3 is CASSRSTGVSYEQYF. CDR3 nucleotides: TGTGCCAGCTCACGATCAACAGGGGTCTCCTACGAGCAGTACTTC.

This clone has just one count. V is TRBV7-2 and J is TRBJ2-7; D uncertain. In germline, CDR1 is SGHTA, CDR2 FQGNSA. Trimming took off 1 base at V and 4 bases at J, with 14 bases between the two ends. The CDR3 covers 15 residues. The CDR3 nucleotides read TGTGCCAGCAGCTTAGGTGTGGCCCGTGGTTACGAGCAGTACTTC. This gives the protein CASSLGVARGYEQYF.

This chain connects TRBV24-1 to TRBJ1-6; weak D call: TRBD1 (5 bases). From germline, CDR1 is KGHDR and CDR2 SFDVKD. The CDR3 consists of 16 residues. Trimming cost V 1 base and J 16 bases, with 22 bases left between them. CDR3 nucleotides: TGTGCCACCAGTGATTTAACCGGGACTTCGGATCAAGGGCTCCACTTT. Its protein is CATSDLTGTSDQGLHF.